This T cell receptor beta chain was retrieved from a study of post-analysis software for immune sequencing data (dated by TCRdb to the mid-2010s). Broadly, across the study: Recorded disease courses included relapsing-remitting, secondary progressive and progressive-relapsing multiple sclerosis, with some patients lacking subtype annotation. A subset of samples was prepared in parallel using single-end sample barcoding, then pooled and co-amplified after Illumina adapter ligation. The patient repertoires were set against 10 or so previously published healthy control repertoires from donors whose ages ranged from roughly 6 to 27 years.

Details on this clonotype: It has no known antigen specificity. Qualities for individual bases were not recorded, and no much larger clone is one base off.

The study at large found these results: The multiple sclerosis patient group was slightly younger than the control group. Multiple sclerosis patients had significantly lower normalized Chao1 diversity than controls, a result that suggests substantial peripheral T-cell clonal expansion. When samples were clustered directly using the F measure, samples prepared in the same batch co-clustered strongly, which prompted a batch-effect correction. Four or five TRBV segments, including TRBV5-6, TRBV5-1 and TRBV20-1, were significantly more frequent in patients than controls.

The library was produced with PCR. TCRdb lists the instrument as Illumina HiSeq 2500. Unique molecular identifiers were incorporated into TCR beta cDNA libraries to reduce PCR and sequencing biases. Per 1 to 10 million input T cells, approximately 500,000 cDNA molecules were obtained, such that each molecule approximated one T cell. The patient libraries were prepared and sequenced with the same protocol used for the earlier healthy control dataset. Within a given batch, samples were prepared together, multiplexed and sequenced on the same HiSeq lane. Under the source paper's analysis protocol: Raw barcoded reads were processed with MIGEC, and single-read molecular identifier groups were discarded before consensus assembly and CDR3 extraction. VDJtools was used for post-analysis of the clonotype tables, with diversity normalized by down-sampling every dataset to the smallest sample size. Repertoire overlap clustering matched CDR3 amino acid but not nucleotide sequences to correct batch-related cross-sample contamination. TCRdb handled the public reads itself, with Q25 trimming in fastp and clone calling in MiXCR, and kept productive beta chains. Merged by CDR3 protein, the rows form single entries marked with the most common genes and DNA. These V and J calls originate from TCRdb's pipeline instead of the authors' own analysis. The sample records some 260,000 distinct CDR3 sequences, 30% to 45% of which are singletons. The ten most abundant clones make up around 5% of the sample.

Counted from cysteine to phenylalanine, this CDR3 has 15 amino acids. Just CDR3 DNA is preserved here, 45 bases in frame from base 1. The junction shows trimming of 5 bases on V and 1 base on J, plus 17 bases between the germline ends. As encoded in the germline V gene (reference sequence), CDR1 is DFQATT while CDR2 is SNEGSKA. TCR beta repertoires were profiled from peripheral blood of 13 young patients with multiple sclerosis to demonstrate the VDJtools post-analysis software. The multiple sclerosis patients were children and adolescents ranging in age from about 6 to 17 years. The sequence links TRBV20-1 to TRBJ2-5; the D gene is perhaps TRBD2, from 6 matching bases. The clonotype was recovered from a girl aged 5 to 17 with multiple sclerosis. Material: blood. The sequenced DNA: TGCAGTGCTCGAAATGGGCGGGGCGTCCAAGAGACCCAGTACTTC. Its translation reads: CSARNGRGVQETQYF.